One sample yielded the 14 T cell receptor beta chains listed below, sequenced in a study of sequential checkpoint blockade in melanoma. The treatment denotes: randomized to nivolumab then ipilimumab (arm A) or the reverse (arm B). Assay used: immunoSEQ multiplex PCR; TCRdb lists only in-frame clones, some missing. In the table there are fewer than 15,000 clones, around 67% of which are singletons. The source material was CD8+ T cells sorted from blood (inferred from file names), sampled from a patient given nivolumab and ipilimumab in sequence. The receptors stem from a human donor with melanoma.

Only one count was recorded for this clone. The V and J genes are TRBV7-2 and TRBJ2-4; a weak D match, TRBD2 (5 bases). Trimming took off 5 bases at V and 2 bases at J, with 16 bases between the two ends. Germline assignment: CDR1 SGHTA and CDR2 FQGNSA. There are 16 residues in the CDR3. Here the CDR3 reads CASSLSPGNTKNIQYF. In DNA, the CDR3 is TGTGCCAGCAGCCTCTCCCCCGGGAACACCAAAAACATTCAGTACTTC.

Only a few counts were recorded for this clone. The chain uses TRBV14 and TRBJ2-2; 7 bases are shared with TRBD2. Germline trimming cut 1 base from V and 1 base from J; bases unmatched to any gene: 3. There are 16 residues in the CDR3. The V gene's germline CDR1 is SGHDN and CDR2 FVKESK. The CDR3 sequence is CASSQVTGGNTGELFF. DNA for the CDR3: TGTGCCAGCAGCCAAGTAACGGGGGGGAACACCGGGGAGCTGTTTTTT.

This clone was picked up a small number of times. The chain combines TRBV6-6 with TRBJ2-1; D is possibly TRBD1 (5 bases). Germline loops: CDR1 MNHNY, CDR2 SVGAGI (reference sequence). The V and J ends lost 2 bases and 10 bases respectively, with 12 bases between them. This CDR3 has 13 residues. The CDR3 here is CASSYGARKEQFF. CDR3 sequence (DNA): TGTGCCAGCAGTTACGGGGCCCGGAAGGAGCAGTTCTTC.

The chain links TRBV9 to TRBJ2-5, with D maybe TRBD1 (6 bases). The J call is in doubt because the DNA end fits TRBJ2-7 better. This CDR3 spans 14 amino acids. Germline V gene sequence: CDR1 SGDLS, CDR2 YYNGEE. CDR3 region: CASSETGSSYEQYF. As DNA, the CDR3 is TGTGCCAGCAGCGAGACAGGAAGCTCCTACGAGCAGTACTTC.

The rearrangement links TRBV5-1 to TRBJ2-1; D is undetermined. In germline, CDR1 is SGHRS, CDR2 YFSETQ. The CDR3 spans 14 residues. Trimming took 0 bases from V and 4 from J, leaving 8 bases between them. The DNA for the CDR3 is TGCGCCAGCAGCTTGGTTAGCAGATACAATGAGCAGTTCTTC. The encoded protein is CASSLVSRYNEQFF.

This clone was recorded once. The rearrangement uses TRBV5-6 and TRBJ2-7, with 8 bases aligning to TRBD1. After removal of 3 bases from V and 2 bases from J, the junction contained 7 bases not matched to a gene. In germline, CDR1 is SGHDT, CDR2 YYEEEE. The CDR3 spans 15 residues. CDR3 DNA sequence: TGTGCCAGCAGCTCGACAGGGGCGCCCCCCTACGAGCAGTACTTC. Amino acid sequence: CASSSTGAPPYEQYF.

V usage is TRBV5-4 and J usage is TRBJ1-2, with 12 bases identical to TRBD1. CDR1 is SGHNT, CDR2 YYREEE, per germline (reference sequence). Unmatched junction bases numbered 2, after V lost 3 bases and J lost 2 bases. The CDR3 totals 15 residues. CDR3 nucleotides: TGTGCCAGCAGCTGGGGACAGGGGGCGAACTATGGCTACACCTTC. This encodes CASSWGQGANYGYTF.

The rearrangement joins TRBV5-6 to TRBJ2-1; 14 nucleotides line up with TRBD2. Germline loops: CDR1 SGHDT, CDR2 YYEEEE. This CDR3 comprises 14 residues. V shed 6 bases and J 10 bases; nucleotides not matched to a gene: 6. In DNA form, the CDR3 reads TGTGCCAGCAAGACTAGCGGGGGGGCCCGGGAGCAGTTCTTC. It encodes CASKTSGGAREQFF.

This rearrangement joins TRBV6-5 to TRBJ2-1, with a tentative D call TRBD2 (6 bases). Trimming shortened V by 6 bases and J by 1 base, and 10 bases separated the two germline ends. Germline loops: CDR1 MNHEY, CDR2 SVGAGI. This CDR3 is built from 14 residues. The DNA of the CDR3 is TGTGCCAGCAGAAGGAGCGGGTCCTACAATGAGCAGTTCTTC. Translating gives CASRRSGSYNEQFF.

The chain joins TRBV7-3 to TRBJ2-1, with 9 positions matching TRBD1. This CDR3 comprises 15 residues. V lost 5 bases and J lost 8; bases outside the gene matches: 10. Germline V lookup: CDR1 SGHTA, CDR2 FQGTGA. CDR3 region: CASSRGTGYFDEQFF. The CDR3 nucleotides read TGTGCCAGCAGCCGGGGGACAGGGTACTTCGATGAGCAGTTCTTC.

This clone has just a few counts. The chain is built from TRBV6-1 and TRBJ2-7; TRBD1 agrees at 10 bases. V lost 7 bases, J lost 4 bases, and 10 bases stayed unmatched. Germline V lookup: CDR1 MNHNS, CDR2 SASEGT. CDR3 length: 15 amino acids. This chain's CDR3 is CASNGPGQGTYEQYF. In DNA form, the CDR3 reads TGTGCCAGCAACGGTCCGGGACAGGGGACATACGAGCAGTACTTC.

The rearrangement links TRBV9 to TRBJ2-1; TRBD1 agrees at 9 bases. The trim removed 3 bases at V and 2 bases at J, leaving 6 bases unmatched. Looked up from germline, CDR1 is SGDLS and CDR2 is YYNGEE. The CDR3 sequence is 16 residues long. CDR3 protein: CASSASGTGPYNEQFF. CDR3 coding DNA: TGTGCCAGCAGCGCTTCCGGGACAGGGCCCTACAATGAGCAGTTCTTC.

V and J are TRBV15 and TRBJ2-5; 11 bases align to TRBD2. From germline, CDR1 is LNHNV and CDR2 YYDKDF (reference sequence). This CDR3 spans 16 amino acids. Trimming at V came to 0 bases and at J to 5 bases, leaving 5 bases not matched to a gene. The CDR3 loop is CATSRDFSGGAETQYF. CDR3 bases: TGTGCCACCAGCAGAGATTTTAGCGGGGGGGCGGAGACCCAGTACTTC. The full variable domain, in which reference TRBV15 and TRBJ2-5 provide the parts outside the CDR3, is DAMVIQNPRYQVTQFGKPVTLSCSQTLNHNVMYWYQQKSSQAPKLLFHYYDKDFNNEADTPDNFQSRRPNTSFCFLDIRSPGLGDTAMYLCATSRDFSGGAETQYFGPGTRLLVL.

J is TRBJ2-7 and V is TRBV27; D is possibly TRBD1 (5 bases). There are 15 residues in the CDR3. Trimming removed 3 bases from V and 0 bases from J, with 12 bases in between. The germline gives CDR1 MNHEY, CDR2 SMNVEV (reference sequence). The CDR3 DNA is TGTGCCAGCAGTTTGTTCCAGGGCAGCTCCTACGAGCAGTACTTC. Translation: CASSLFQGSSYEQYF.